This T cell receptor (beta chain) was recovered during a study of blood T cells in healthy people across ages. Study-level points and caveats: It was held that diversity estimates obtained from one million T cells represented underestimates.

Isolated PBMCs totaled at least 7 million in each sample. This clonotype occurred a few times. Its antigen is currently unknown. Then a second PCR, running about 7 to 11 cycles, was carried out with a sample-barcoded 5' primer and a J-beta primer mix. Sequencing recovered at least 3 million CDR3-containing paired-end reads from each sample. MiXCR, applied by TCRdb to the 5' RACE reads, yields one record per CDR3 protein. The sample yields about 650,000 distinct CDR3 sequences, 32% seen once. The CDR3 loop spans 13 amino acids. Germline loops: CDR1 LGHDT, CDR2 YNNKEL (reference sequence). Between the trimmed V and J ends, which lost 6 bases and 6 bases, there was a span of 14 bases.

Material: blood. This receptor was obtained from a woman older than 75 in good health. This chain connects TRBV3-1 to TRBJ1-1, with D possibly matching TRBD1 (5 bases). CDR3 loop: CASSQTWGAEAFF. The CDR3 nucleotides read TGTGCCAGCAGTCAAACTTGGGGGGCTGAAGCTTTCTTT. The full variable domain, in which reference TRBV3-1 and TRBJ1-1 provide the parts outside the CDR3, is DTAVSQTPKYLVTQMGNDKSIKCEQNLGHDTMYWYKQDSKKFLKIMFSYNNKELIINETVPNRFSPKSPDKAHLNLHINSLELGDSAVYFCASSQTWGAEAFFGQGTRLTVV.